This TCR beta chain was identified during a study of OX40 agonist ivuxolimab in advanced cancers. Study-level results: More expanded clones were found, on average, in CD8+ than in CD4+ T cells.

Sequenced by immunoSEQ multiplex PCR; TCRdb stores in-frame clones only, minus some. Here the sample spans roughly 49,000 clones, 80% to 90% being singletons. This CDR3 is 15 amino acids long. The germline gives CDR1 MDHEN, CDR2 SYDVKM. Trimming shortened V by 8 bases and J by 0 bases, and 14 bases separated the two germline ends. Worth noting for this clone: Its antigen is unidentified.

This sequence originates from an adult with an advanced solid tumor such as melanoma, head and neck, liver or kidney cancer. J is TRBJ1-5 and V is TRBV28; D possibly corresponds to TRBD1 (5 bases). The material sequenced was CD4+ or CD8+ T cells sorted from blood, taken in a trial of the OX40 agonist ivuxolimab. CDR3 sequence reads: CASWGRTYSNQPQHF. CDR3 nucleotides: TGTGCCAGCTGGGGACGGACCTATAGCAATCAGCCCCAGCATTTT.